A single TCR beta chain is shown here with its context. The data were obtained in a study of blood T cell repertoires in COVID-19. Study at large: Both acute and convalescent COVID-19 samples were obtained from the United States, Italy and Spain.

The repertoire was sequenced with immunoSEQ multiplex PCR; TCRdb's copy has only in-frame clones and lacks some. The sample holds approximately 110,000 clones; around 84% are singletons and the top ten take 7.9%. Material: peripheral blood. The source of this sequence is a woman aged 80 or older with active or convalescent COVID-19.

In DNA form, the CDR3 reads TGCGCCAGCAGCTTTTACGGGGGTGGTAATGAAAAACTGTTTTTT. Translated: CASSFYGGGNEKLFF. This chain connects TRBV5-1 to TRBJ1-4; possibly TRBD1 for D (5 bases). Germline CDR1 and CDR2: SGHRS and YFSETQ. This CDR3 spans 15 amino acids. V shed 2 bases and J shed 4 bases, with 12 bases lying between them.